This entry describes one T cell receptor (beta chain). The antigen is undetermined. In the naive CD8 group, cells lacked CD45RO and were positively selected for CCR7, so terminally differentiated effector memory CD45RA+ cells were left out. The V segment lost 4 bases and the J segment 5 bases; nucleotides outside the gene matches: 10. Germline CDR1 and CDR2: SGHAT and FQNNGV. The CDR3 consists of 16 residues. The data stem from a study of shared clonotypes between healthy human individuals. About the study: Every donor yielded three CD4 naive, three CD4 memory, two CD8 naive and one CD8 memory plate. General study results and limits: Naive subsets generally exceeded memory subsets in estimated richness. Researchers sampled only blood; tissue repertoires likely differ.

Roughly 200 ng DNA, approximately 30,000 T cell genomes, went into each sorted-subset replicate PCR. Measured with immunoSEQ multiplex PCR; TCRdb has only the in-frame clones, and not every one. Among 550,000 to 750,000 clones listed, about 90% were seen once. The receptor was isolated from a man aged 30 to 39 in good health. Sequencing was done on a sample of naive CD8+ T cells sorted from blood. V gene TRBV11-2 combines with J gene TRBJ2-3; 9 positions agree with TRBD1. The CDR3 DNA sequence: TGTGCCAGCAGCTCAGCGGGACAGGGATTGGGAGATACGCAGTATTTT. It yields the protein CASSSAGQGLGDTQYF.